This entry concerns a single T cell receptor beta chain. The data belong to a study of blood T cell repertoires in COVID-19. TCRdb keeps only in-frame clones here, not all; method: immunoSEQ multiplex PCR. The repertoire holds approximately 200,000 clones, with 70% to 90% as singletons. The sequence was obtained from a man between 60 and 75 years old with acute or convalescent COVID-19. Source material: peripheral blood.

The CDR3 loop is CASSFRDRVGELFF. CDR3 nucleotide sequence: TGTGCCAGTAGTTTCCGGGACAGGGTCGGGGAGCTGTTTTTT. The V call is TRBV19, the J call TRBJ2-2; 9 bases map to TRBD1. V lost 5 bases and J lost 7; bases outside the gene matches: 5. The CDR3 runs to 14 residues. Germline CDR1 reads LNHDA; CDR2 reads SQIVND (reference sequence).